Below are 19 T cell receptor beta chains sequenced from a single sample in a study of shared clonotypes between healthy human individuals. As defined, naive CD8 cells were CD45RO-negative and positively selected for CCR7, with terminally differentiated effector memory CD45RA+ cells excluded. TCRdb keeps only in-frame clones here, not all; method: immunoSEQ multiplex PCR. The table includes roughly 2,000,000 clones, about 95% detected once. Sequencing was performed on naive CD8+ T cells sorted from blood. The receptors shown here come from a man between 18 and 29 years old in good health.

With respect to this clone: This sample also contains other DNA sequences that code for the same CDR3. The V and J genes are TRBV10-2 and TRBJ2-7; weak D call: TRBD2 (6 bases). From germline, CDR1 is WSHSY and CDR2 SAAADI. The CDR3 has 13 amino acids. V dropped 3 bases and J dropped 4 bases, with 10 bases sitting between them. CDR3 nucleotide sequence: TGCGCCAGCAGTGAAGGACTAACGTACGAGCAGTACTTC. Protein sequence: CASSEGLTYEQYF.

The V call is TRBV4-3, the J call TRBJ1-1; unclear D gene. The V gene's germline CDR1 is LGHNA and CDR2 YSLEER. The CDR3 length is 13 residues. The V end lost 1 base, the J end lost 3 bases, and 6 bases lay between the germline ends. CDR3 region: CASSQAGHTEAFF. CDR3 DNA sequence: TGCGCCAGCAGCCAAGCAGGTCACACTGAAGCTTTCTTT.

The rearrangement uses TRBV7-3 and TRBJ1-5; D is perhaps TRBD1 (6 bases). This CDR3 has 13 residues. The germline V gene encodes CDR1 SGHTA and CDR2 FQGTGA. V was clipped by 8 bases and J by 5 bases, with 13 bases between them. The CDR3 protein is CASLQGPDQPQHF. CDR3 DNA: TGTGCCAGCCTACAGGGCCCCGATCAGCCCCAGCATTTT.

The gene calls are TRBV5-6 and TRBJ1-6; D might be TRBD1 (5 bases). The length of the CDR3 is 16 residues. V shed 3 bases and J shed 4 bases, with 14 bases lying between them. Germline CDR1 SGHDT, CDR2 YYEEEE. The CDR3 sequence is CASSWGTGQYNSPLHF. As DNA, the CDR3 is TGTGCCAGCAGCTGGGGCACCGGGCAGTATAATTCACCCCTCCACTTT.

This chain uses TRBV6-1 with TRBJ1-5; tentatively, D is TRBD1 (5 bases). The CDR3 has 16 amino acids. Germline-derived CDR1 and CDR2 are MNHNS and SASEGT. V was clipped by 3 bases and J by 0 bases, with 12 bases between them. The CDR3 nucleotides read TGTGCCAGCAGTGAGGACACAGGATATAGCAATCAGCCCCAGCATTTT. Translating gives CASSEDTGYSNQPQHF.

The rearrangement links TRBV6-5 to TRBJ2-7; maybe TRBD2 (5 bases). V lost 0 bases and J lost 6, with 18 bases in between. Germline V gene data show CDR1 as MNHEY and CDR2 as SVGAGI. The CDR3 spans 16 residues. The CDR3 nucleotides read TGTGCCAGCAGTTACTCTGCCGGGGAAGCTAGCTTCGAGCAGTACTTC. This encodes CASSYSAGEASFEQYF.

V and J are TRBV11-2 and TRBJ1-1; D remains unclear. Germline CDR1 is SGHAT and CDR2 is FQNNGV. The CDR3 sequence is 13 residues long. Trimming cost V 10 bases and J 3 bases, with 15 bases left between them. CDR3 coding DNA: TGTGCCACCTCGGGCTGGGGAGACACTGAAGCTTTCTTT. Translation gives CATSGWGDTEAFF.

The V and J genes are TRBV7-8 and TRBJ1-2, with a possible D match to TRBD1 (6 bases). This CDR3 has 13 amino acids. Germline CDR1 reads SGHVS; CDR2 reads FQNEAQ. Trimming removed 5 bases from V and 4 bases from J, with 11 bases in between. The CDR3 reads CASSPWDIYGYTF. The CDR3 coding sequence is TGTGCCAGCAGCCCCTGGGACATCTATGGCTACACCTTC.

The chain recombines TRBV9 with TRBJ2-2; 14 nucleotides match TRBD2. V dropped 4 bases and J dropped 0; count of bases not matched to a gene: 8. This CDR3 contains 19 residues. Germline V CDR1 and CDR2: SGDLS, YYNGEE. CDR3 in amino acids: CASSPRLAGGRTNTGELFF. CDR3 coding DNA: TGTGCCAGCAGCCCACGACTAGCGGGAGGGCGAACGAACACCGGGGAGCTGTTTTTT.

As for this clone: This sample also contains other DNA sequences that code for the same CDR3. V is TRBV5-4 and J is TRBJ2-3, with D perhaps matching TRBD2 (6 bases). Between the trimmed V and J ends, which lost 3 bases and 6 bases, there was a span of 8 bases. The CDR3 extends over 12 amino acids. Germline CDR1 is SGHNT and CDR2 is YYREEE (reference sequence). CDR3 in DNA: TGTGCCAGCAGCTCCGGAGGGGATACGCAGTATTTT. Its translation: CASSSGGDTQYF. Using reference TRBV5-4 and TRBJ2-3 for the parts outside the CDR3, the full variable domain is ETGVTQSPTHLIKTRGQQVTLRCSSQSGHNTVSWYQQALGQGPQFIFQYYREEENGRGNFPPRFSGLQFPNYSSELNVNALELDDSALYLCASSSGGDTQYFGPGTRLTVL.

Points on this clone: Other nucleotide sequences in the sample specify the same CDR3. V usage is TRBV27 and J usage is TRBJ2-5; TRBD2 is a possible D gene (6 bases). Germline V gives CDR1 MNHEY, CDR2 SMNVEV (reference sequence). Trimming stripped 6 bases from V and 4 bases from J, with 15 bases between. The CDR3 is 14 residues long. As DNA, the CDR3 is TGTGCCAGCAGCTACACCGGGGGTAGAGAGACCCAGTACTTC. It translates to CASSYTGGRETQYF.

The rearrangement joins TRBV7-9 to TRBJ1-6; D might be TRBD1 (5 bases). Between the trimmed V and J ends, which lost 8 bases and 14 bases, there was a span of 19 bases. Germline CDR1 reads SEHNR; CDR2 reads FQNEAQ (reference sequence). CDR3 length equals 13 residues. DNA of the CDR3: TGTGCCAGCGGACCCTGGGATAGGACAACCCTCCACTTT. Its translation: CASGPWDRTTLHF.

The chain uses TRBV27 and TRBJ1-2; 7 bases are a match to TRBD1. J lost 5 bases, V lost 5 bases, and 11 bases had no gene match. Looked up from germline, CDR1 is MNHEY and CDR2 is SMNVEV (reference sequence). The CDR3 runs to 15 residues. This CDR3 reads CASSPTGTVGYGYTF. The CDR3 region has the DNA TGTGCCAGCAGTCCAACCGGGACAGTGGGGTATGGCTACACCTTC.

J is TRBJ1-1 and V is TRBV29-1; no definite D call. V was shortened by 6 bases and J by 1 base, with 6 bases between the two germline ends. Germline CDR1 SQVTM, CDR2 ANQGSEA. CDR3 length: 11 amino acids. DNA for the CDR3: TGCAGCGTCCCACAGAACACTGAAGCTTTCTTT. Residues: CSVPQNTEAFF. Variable domain in full (rest from reference TRBV29-1 and TRBJ1-1): SAVISQKPSRDICQRGTSLTIQCQVDSQVTMMFWYRQQPGQSLTLIATANQGSEATYESGFVIDKFPISRPNLTFSTLTVSNMSPEDSSIYLCSVPQNTEAFFGQGTRLTVV.

V and J are TRBV5-4 and TRBJ2-7; D possibly uses TRBD1 or TRBD2 (5 bases each). In germline, CDR1 is SGHNT, CDR2 YYREEE (reference sequence). Deletions cut 4 bases from V and 7 bases from J, with 9 bases between. CDR3 length: 11 residues. For the CDR3, the DNA is TGTGCCAGCAGCGGGGGTAGGGAGCAGTACTTC. It translates to CASSGGREQYF.

The rearrangement joins TRBV6-5 to TRBJ2-7; TRBD1 agrees at 9 bases. The CDR3 runs 15 residues. Germline V gene sequence: CDR1 MNHEY, CDR2 SVGAGI. J lost 7 bases, V lost 0 bases, and 7 bases had no gene match. Written as DNA, the CDR3 is TGTGCCAGCAGTTACTCAGGGACAGGGAGTAGAGAGCAGTACTTC. This gives the protein CASSYSGTGSREQYF.

This clone was counted once. The chain uses TRBV5-5 and TRBJ1-2; no definite D call. The CDR3 contains 14 residues. Germline V gene lookup returns CDR1 SGHKS and CDR2 YYEKEE (reference sequence). The V gene lost 0 bases and the J gene lost 2 bases, with 8 bases spanning the gap. The CDR3 nucleotides are TGTGCCAGCAGCTTGGAGTCCATAAACTATGGCTACACCTTC. Amino acids: CASSLESINYGYTF. The complete variable domain, with remaining parts taken from reference TRBV5-5 and TRBJ1-2, reads DAGVTQSPTHLIKTRGQQVTLRCSPISGHKSVSWYQQVLGQGPQFIFQYYEKEERGRGNFPDRFSARQFPNYSSELNVNALLLGDSALYLCASSLESINYGYTFGSGTRLTVV.

The V and J genes are TRBV19 and TRBJ2-5; 8 bases fit TRBD2. Germline V lookup: CDR1 LNHDA, CDR2 SQIVND (reference sequence). The CDR3 consists of 15 residues. The J segment lost 5 bases and the V segment lost 1 base, leaving 6 bases of the junction unmatched. In DNA form, the CDR3 reads TGTGCCAGTAGTATAGGTGCGGGGGGCTGGGAGACCCAGTACTTC. Encoded protein: CASSIGAGGWETQYF.

This clone has just one count. The gene calls are TRBV4-3 and TRBJ1-1, with TRBD1 matching 9 bases. The CDR3 has 14 amino acids. With V trimmed by 3 bases and J by 7 bases, 6 bases remained unmatched. CDR1 and CDR2 from the germline V gene are LGHNA and YSLEER. The CDR3 bases are TGCGCCAGCAGCCACGGACAGGGGTCAGGTGAAGCTTTCTTT. It codes for CASSHGQGSGEAFF.